The next 21 T cell receptor beta chains were all read from a single sample in a study of T cell changes during pregnancy in multiple sclerosis. The table came from immunoSEQ multiplex PCR; TCRdb's copy has only in-frame clones and leaves some out. The data contain some 22,000 clones, about 85% of them singletons. Sequencing was performed on CD8+ T cells from peripheral blood mononuclear cells, taken before pregnancy. These receptors came from a female donor with multiple sclerosis, enrolled in a pregnancy study.

J is TRBJ2-5 and V is TRBV6-4; D gene unclear. Trimming pared 4 bases from V and 2 bases from J, leaving 11 bases between. Germline lookup yields CDR1 MRHNA and CDR2 SNTAGT. This CDR3 is built from 14 residues. DNA of the CDR3: TGTGCCAGCAGTGCCGATGGCTCACAAGAGACCCAGTACTTC. This codes for CASSADGSQETQYF.

V usage is TRBV5-4 and J usage is TRBJ2-5; 8 bases agree with TRBD2. This CDR3 contains 15 residues. CDR1 is SGHNT, CDR2 YYREEE, per germline (reference sequence). V gave up 0 bases and J gave up 2 bases; unmatched junction bases: 3. CDR3: CASSLGGRWQETQYF. As DNA, the CDR3 is TGTGCCAGCAGCTTGGGCGGGAGGTGGCAAGAGACCCAGTACTTC.

This sequence joins TRBV19 and TRBJ1-1; no clear D. In germline, CDR1 is LNHDA, CDR2 SQIVND (reference sequence). The V end lost 5 bases, the J end lost 4 bases, and 14 bases lay between the germline ends. CDR3 length: 14 amino acids. CDR3 region: CASSWALRGTEAFF. In DNA, the CDR3 is TGTGCCAGTAGTTGGGCCCTCCGGGGCACTGAAGCTTTCTTT.

The chain carries TRBV11-2 and TRBJ2-1, with TRBD2 matching 7 bases. Losses at the gene ends were 5 bases for V and 0 bases for J; bases not matched to a gene: 7. Looked up from germline, CDR1 is SGHAT and CDR2 is FQNNGV. The CDR3 has 16 residues. Here the CDR3 DNA reads TGTGCCAGCAGCCTACTCCGCGGGGGCTCCTACAATGAGCAGTTCTTC. This encodes CASSLLRGGSYNEQFF.

The chain recombines TRBV28 with TRBJ1-1; 10 nucleotides line up with TRBD1. Per the germline V gene, CDR1 is MDHEN and CDR2 is SYDVKM. The CDR3 length is 16 residues. Trimming at V came to 5 bases and at J to 0 bases, leaving 6 bases not matched to a gene. The CDR3 loop reads CASSPPTGGMNTEAFF. CDR3 nucleotides: TGTGCCAGCAGTCCCCCGACAGGGGGCATGAACACTGAAGCTTTCTTT.

This clone occurred once. The chain couples TRBV13 to TRBJ2-1, with 11 bases lining up with TRBD1. Per the germline V gene, CDR1 is PRHDT and CDR2 is FYEKMQ (reference sequence). This CDR3 contains 24 residues. The junction had 25 bases not matched to a gene; V was cut back by 0 bases and J by 3 bases. The CDR3 region has the DNA TGTGCCAGCAGCTTAGGCGACCGGGACAGGGGGACCCTGACCTTCCTGAGAAACTACAATGAGCAGTTCTTC. Translation: CASSLGDRDRGTLTFLRNYNEQFF.

In its sample, this clone was seen once. The rearrangement links TRBV28 to TRBJ2-2; D may be TRBD1 (6 bases). Germline-derived CDR1 and CDR2 are MDHEN and SYDVKM. V shed 2 bases and J shed 6 bases, with 16 bases lying between them. The CDR3 length is 16 residues. The CDR3 spells CASSLGGRLSPGELFF. The CDR3 DNA reads TGTGCCAGCAGTTTAGGGGGCCGGCTCTCTCCCGGGGAGCTGTTTTTT.

The V call is TRBV18, the J call TRBJ2-7; perhaps TRBD1 as D (8 bases). The CDR3 runs 15 residues. The germline gives CDR1 KGHSH, CDR2 LQKENI. With 3 bases removed from V and 2 bases from J, the gap between germline ends came to 14 bases. The CDR3 reads CASSPGQGGTYEQYF. For the CDR3, the DNA is TGTGCCAGCTCACCCGGACAGGGAGGGACCTACGAGCAGTACTTC.

This chain connects TRBV27 to TRBJ1-1; possibly TRBD1 for D (6 bases). From germline, CDR1 is MNHEY and CDR2 SMNVEV (reference sequence). Trimming removed 5 bases at V and 4 bases at J, with 17 bases between. The CDR3 consists of 15 residues. In DNA form, the CDR3 reads TGTGCCAGCAGTCCGGACAGCCCAAACCTCACTGAAGCTTTCTTT. It encodes CASSPDSPNLTEAFF.

V is TRBV7-9 and J is TRBJ2-7; 9 nucleotides agree with TRBD1. Germline-derived CDR1 and CDR2 are SEHNR and FQNEAQ (reference sequence). V trimming: 7 bases; J trimming: 3 bases; junction bases outside the gene matches: 4. This CDR3 comprises 13 residues. The CDR3 DNA follows: TGTGCCAGCACCGGGGACAGGGACTACGAGCAGTACTTC. It is translated as CASTGDRDYEQYF.

The chain has TRBV5-6 and TRBJ2-2, with D possibly TRBD2 on 6 matching bases. There are 17 residues in the CDR3. Germline V CDR1 and CDR2: SGHDT, YYEEEE. Trimming cost V 0 bases and J 6 bases, with 18 bases left between them. DNA for the CDR3: TGTGCCAGCAGCTTGGAGGGGCTAGCGCTCTTCCCCGGGGAGCTGTTTTTT. Translating gives CASSLEGLALFPGELFF.

This clone was detected only a few times. V gene TRBV7-9 combines with J gene TRBJ2-5, with 8 bases that match TRBD1. Germline-derived CDR1 and CDR2 are SEHNR and FQNEAQ (reference sequence). J was trimmed by 4 bases and V by 2 bases; bases with no gene match: 12. The CDR3 spans 17 residues. DNA for the CDR3: TGTGCCAGCAGCTTATACCCCTGGACAGGGAAGATAGAGACCCAGTACTTC. Its protein product is CASSLYPWTGKIETQYF.

The chain has TRBV27 and TRBJ2-1, with 13 nucleotides matching TRBD2. The CDR3 length is 16 residues. Germline values: CDR1 MNHEY, CDR2 SMNVEV (reference sequence). Trimming cost V 4 bases and J 8 bases; bases outside gene matches: 8. CDR3 loop: CASSSRGLAGIYEQFF. The CDR3 DNA reads TGTGCCAGCAGTTCCCGGGGACTAGCGGGAATCTATGAGCAGTTCTTC.

CDR3 in DNA: TGCGCCAGCAGCCAAAACAGGGGTAGAGGCGAGCAGTACTTC. Translated: CASSQNRGRGEQYF. This sequence joins TRBV4-1 and TRBJ2-7, with 7 bases matching TRBD1. From germline, CDR1 is MGHRA and CDR2 YSYEKL. Unmatched junction bases numbered 7, after V lost 2 bases and J lost 6 bases. The CDR3 runs to 14 residues.

This sequence joins TRBV7-9 and TRBJ2-1; maybe TRBD2 (6 bases). CDR3 size: 16 residues. Trimming removed 4 bases from V and 8 bases from J, with 21 bases in between. From germline, CDR1 is SEHNR and CDR2 FQNEAQ (reference sequence). The CDR3 DNA is TGTGCCAGCAGCTGGGGGGTCCAAGGGAGCAAAGATGAGCAGTTCTTC. Its translation: CASSWGVQGSKDEQFF.

V and J are TRBV27 and TRBJ2-1, with TRBD2 identical over 9 bases. The CDR3 loop spans 15 amino acids. Germline-derived CDR1 and CDR2 are MNHEY and SMNVEV (reference sequence). V was pared by 4 bases and J by 0 bases, with 1 base of the junction left unmatched. CDR3 sequence: CASSWTSDSYNEQFF. The CDR3 region has the DNA TGTGCCAGCAGTTGGACTAGCGACTCCTACAATGAGCAGTTCTTC.

This chain links TRBV19 with TRBJ2-7; 12 bases match TRBD2. V lost 7 bases, J lost 2 bases, and 6 bases stayed unmatched. The CDR3 totals 15 residues. In germline, CDR1 is LNHDA, CDR2 SQIVND (reference sequence). CDR3 bases: TGTGCCAGTACACCTACTAGCGGGAGGACCTACGAGCAGTACTTC. Translation: CASTPTSGRTYEQYF.

The chain is built from TRBV7-6 and TRBJ2-5, with a weak D call TRBD1 (5 bases). This CDR3 contains 15 residues. Per germline, CDR1 SGHVS and CDR2 FNYEAQ. Trimming removed 1 base from V and 4 bases from J, with 13 bases in between. The CDR3 nucleotides read TGTGCCAGCAGCTTAGGGGGAATAGACAGAGAGACCCAGTACTTC. Translating gives CASSLGGIDRETQYF.

This clone was seen a single time. The V gene is TRBV10-2, the J gene TRBJ2-4; D is perhaps TRBD1 (8 bases). CDR1 and CDR2 from the germline V gene are WSHSY and SAAADI. The length of the CDR3 is 15 residues. V was shortened by 0 bases and J by 8 bases, with 14 bases between the two germline ends. This CDR3 reads CASSESRQGRDIQYF. CDR3 in DNA: TGCGCCAGCAGTGAGTCGAGACAGGGGAGGGACATTCAGTACTTC.

The rearrangement links TRBV10-2 to TRBJ2-6; 10 bases fit TRBD1. There are 18 residues in the CDR3. Germline CDR1 and CDR2: WSHSY and SAAADI. V lost 6 bases and J lost 0; bases outside the gene matches: 8. Written as DNA, the CDR3 is TGCGCCAGCAGAGGACAGGGGGGAACCCGCTCTGGGGCCAACGTCCTGACTTTC. It is translated as CASRGQGGTRSGANVLTF.

V gene TRBV5-1 combines with J gene TRBJ1-5, with TRBD1 identical over 7 bases. CDR1 and CDR2 from the germline V gene are SGHRS and YFSETQ. The junction had 16 bases not matched to a gene; V was cut back by 4 bases and J by 3 bases. CDR3 size: 18 residues. CDR3 loop: CASSPGTGEPPYNQPQHF. In DNA form, the CDR3 reads TGCGCCAGCAGCCCGGGAACAGGGGAACCCCCTTACAATCAGCCCCAGCATTTT.